This T cell receptor (beta chain) was identified in a study of blood T cell repertoires in COVID-19. Study-wide background: From T cells, B-cell-depleted T cells, or PBMCs came the material, which was cDNA or gDNA.

V lost 0 bases and J lost 5, with 4 bases in between. Germline assignment: CDR1 SGHRS and CDR2 YFSETQ. CDR3 length: 12 amino acids. Method: immunoSEQ multiplex PCR; TCRdb's copy keeps in-frame clones and lacks some. The table records fewer than 200,000 clones, approximately 89% of them present only once. The sequencing input was peripheral blood. This sequence originates from a woman between 55 and 75 years old with acute or convalescent COVID-19. The chain couples TRBV5-1 to TRBJ2-3; D not certain. CDR3 in DNA: TGCGCCAGCAGCTTGGCCGGAGATACGCAGTATTTT. Protein: CASSLAGDTQYF.